The 9 T cell receptor beta chains listed next were all sequenced from one sample in a study of T cell clonality in common variable immunodeficiency. The data were produced by immunoSEQ multiplex PCR, yet TCRdb's version contains in-frame clones alone and is incomplete. This table holds about 32,000 clones with no singletons; the top ten claim roughly 4%. Sequenced material: peripheral blood mononuclear cells. The receptors were gathered from a person aged 18-70 years in good health.

Ten or more counts support this clone. One end of the junction does not line up with germline, which may come from a read error. The read terminates 3 residues ahead of where the CDR3 ends, so the germline J gene completes it. The chain carries TRBV7-7 and TRBJ1-3; D gene unclear. This CDR3 is 13 amino acids long. CDR1 is SSHAT and CDR2 is FNYEAQ in the germline V gene (reference sequence). The CDR3 reads CASSPRRGNTIYF. The DNA read from the CDR3 is TGTGCTAGCAGTCCCCGGCGGGGAAACACC. Supplemented by reference TRBV7-7 and TRBJ1-3, the full variable domain reads GAGVSQSPRYKVTKRGQDVTLRCDPISSHATLYWYQQALGQGPEFLTYFNYEAQPDKSGLPSDRFSAERPEGSISTLTIQRTEQRDSAMYRCASSPRRGNTIYFGEGSWLTVV.

This clone was counted many times. The read falls 3 residues short of the CDR3 end, and the missing part is taken from the germline J gene. The chain couples TRBV29-1 to TRBJ1-4, with 8 bases aligning to TRBD1. The CDR3 spans 13 residues. CDR1 is SQVTM and CDR2 is ANQGSEA in the germline V gene. V shed 6 bases, J shed 6 bases, and the junction held 6 bases outside the gene matches. The sequenced part of the CDR3 DNA is TGCAGCGTATACACAGGGGGGTATGAAAAA. The encoded protein is CSVYTGGYEK. The full CDR3 protein reads CSVYTGGYEKLFF.

Ten or more counts support this clone. The CDR3 end falls 3 residues outside the read, so it is completed with the germline J gene. V usage is TRBV29-1 and J usage is TRBJ1-1; TRBD1 agrees at 8 bases. CDR3 size: 14 residues. CDR1 and CDR2 from the germline V gene are SQVTM and ANQGSEA. CDR3 loop: CSVEAVGQGMEAFF. CDR3 bases read: TGCAGCGTTGAAGCAGTCGGACAGGGTATGGAG.

This clone was seen repeatedly, ten times or more. The read gets to within 3 residues of the CDR3 end, and the germline J gene fills in the rest. V usage is TRBV9 and J usage is TRBJ2-3; D remains ambiguous. There are 12 residues in the CDR3. Germline CDR1 and CDR2: SGDLS and YYNGEE. Trimming stripped 5 bases from V and 0 bases from J, with 4 bases between. The CDR3 bases that were read are TGTGCCAGCAGTCTGAGCACAGATACG. It specifies CASSLSTDT. The full CDR3 reads CASSLSTDTQYF. The full variable domain, in which reference TRBV9 and TRBJ2-3 provide the parts outside the CDR3, is DSGVTQTPKHLITATGQRVTLRCSPRSGDLSVYWYQQSLDQGLQFLIQYYNGEERAKGNILERFSAQQFPDLHSELNLSSLELGDSALYFCASSLSTDTQYFGPGTRLTVL.

This clone was detected a few times. The read finishes 3 residues shy of the CDR3 end, and the germline J gene is used to complete it. V is TRBV30 and J is TRBJ1-5; 8 nucleotides line up with TRBD1. From germline, CDR1 is GTSNPN and CDR2 SVGIG (reference sequence). This CDR3 is 16 amino acids long. Germline trimming cut 0 bases from V and 2 bases from J; bases unmatched to any gene: 6. CDR3 amino acids: CAWSVQGGEGNQPQHF. The sequenced part of the CDR3 DNA is TGTGCCTGGAGTGTACAGGGGGGGGAAGGCAATCAGCCC. Filled out from reference TRBV30 and TRBJ1-5, the complete variable domain reads SQTIHQWPATLVQPVGSPLSLECTVEGTSNPNLYWYRQAAGRGLQLLFYSVGIGQISSEVPQNLSASRPQDRQFILSSKKLLLSDSGFYLCAWSVQGGEGNQPQHFGDGTRLSIL.

The sample holds many counts of this clone. The sequenced fragment ends 3 residues before the CDR3 boundary, so the rest is inferred from the germline J gene. V and J are TRBV2 and TRBJ1-2; D is perhaps TRBD1 (6 bases). There are 13 residues in the CDR3. The V and J ends lost 6 bases and 4 bases respectively, with 12 bases between them. Germline V gives CDR1 SNHLY, CDR2 FYNNEI. Incomplete CDR3 DNA: TGTGCCAGCAGCGCCGGACAGACCTATGGC. This gives the protein CASSAGQTYG. The whole CDR3 protein reads CASSAGQTYGYTF.

Ten or more counts support this clone. Read coverage stops 3 residues before the CDR3 terminus; the germline J gene supplies the remainder. The chain uses TRBV5-4 and TRBJ2-2, with TRBD2 identical over 7 bases. CDR3 size: 16 residues. Unmatched junction bases numbered 12, after V lost 5 bases and J lost 5 bases. Germline V gives CDR1 SGHNT, CDR2 YYREEE (reference sequence). Partial CDR3 DNA: TGTGCCAGCAGTTTAATCACGGGACTACCTACCGGGGAG. Translation gives CASSLITGLPTGE. The whole CDR3 protein reads CASSLITGLPTGELFF. Filled out from reference TRBV5-4 and TRBJ2-2, the complete variable domain reads ETGVTQSPTHLIKTRGQQVTLRCSSQSGHNTVSWYQQALGQGPQFIFQYYREEENGRGNFPPRFSGLQFPNYSSELNVNALELDDSALYLCASSLITGLPTGELFFGEGSRLTVL.

This clone was observed many times. The read stops 3 residues short of the end of the CDR3; the missing end is completed from the germline J gene. The chain has TRBV12-3 or TRBV12-4 and TRBJ1-4, with 7 positions matching TRBD1. This CDR3 contains 15 residues. The V and J ends lost 5 bases and 5 bases, in that order; junction bases with no gene match: 8. The CDR3 loop is CASSLGTAQNEKLFF. Incomplete CDR3 DNA: TGTGCCAGCAGTCTCGGGACAGCGCAAAATGAAAAA.

At least ten counts were recorded for this clone. With the read ending 3 residues before the CDR3 end, the germline J gene is used to fill in that end. This rearrangement joins TRBV6-1 to TRBJ2-7; weak D call: TRBD2 (6 bases). Trimming stripped 1 base from V and 0 bases from J, with 10 bases between. There are 15 residues in the CDR3. Germline lookup yields CDR1 MNHNS and CDR2 SASEGT. The CDR3 sequence: CASSEGGGVSYEQYF. CDR3 bases read: TGTGCCAGCAGTGAAGGAGGCGGGGTCTCCTACGAG.